Listed here are 14 T cell receptor beta chains from one sample, sequenced in a study of blood T cell repertoires in COVID-19. The table came from immunoSEQ multiplex PCR; TCRdb's copy has only in-frame clones and leaves some out. The sample holds around 140,000 clones, roughly 86% seen once. Sample: peripheral blood. The source is a woman in her 70s with COVID-19, enrolled during active disease.

In this sample, this clone turned up once. The chain links TRBV6-1 to TRBJ2-2; the D gene is possibly TRBD1 (6 bases). The CDR3 sequence is 16 residues long. V was trimmed by 3 bases and J by 4 bases, leaving 15 bases between them. In germline, CDR1 is MNHNS, CDR2 SASEGT. For the CDR3, the DNA is TGTGCCAGCAGTGATTGGGGCAGGGGTAGCACCGGGGAGCTGTTTTTT. Translated, it gives CASSDWGRGSTGELFF.

This clone was seen a handful of times. The chain combines TRBV5-6 with TRBJ2-1; 8 bases agree with TRBD2. Germline CDR1 SGHDT, CDR2 YYEEEE. This CDR3 is 16 amino acids long. V dropped 2 bases and J dropped 5; count of bases not matched to a gene: 9. This CDR3 is CASSFYRSGANNEQFF. CDR3 in DNA: TGTGCCAGCAGCTTCTATCGTAGCGGGGCCAACAATGAGCAGTTCTTC.

This clone was observed once. The chain couples TRBV3-1 (or the pseudogene TRBV3-2) to TRBJ1-3; TRBD1 agrees at 7 bases. This CDR3 is built from 16 residues. V gave up 1 base and J gave up 3 bases; unmatched junction bases: 6. The germline V gene encodes CDR1 LGHDT and CDR2 YNNKEL (reference sequence). CDR3 in DNA: TGTGCCAGCAGCCAAGTTTGGGGACAGAATGGAAACACCATATATTTT. This encodes CASSQVWGQNGNTIYF.

V gene TRBV5-1 combines with J gene TRBJ2-7; D may be TRBD2 (6 bases). This CDR3 region has 13 residues. The ends were cut back, 4 bases at V and 6 bases at J, with 14 bases in the middle. CDR1 and CDR2 from the germline V gene are SGHRS and YFSETQ. The CDR3 loop is CASSPPSAGEQYF. The DNA of the CDR3 is TGCGCCAGCAGCCCACCTAGCGCGGGCGAGCAGTACTTC.

The chain uses TRBV5-1 and TRBJ1-2, with D uncertain. Per the germline V gene, CDR1 is SGHRS and CDR2 is YFSETQ. The CDR3 loop spans 13 amino acids. The V gene lost 4 bases and the J gene lost 5 bases, with 12 bases spanning the gap. CDR3 sequence reads: CASSVAPEYGYTF. DNA for the CDR3: TGCGCCAGCAGCGTGGCGCCTGAGTATGGCTACACCTTC.

In DNA form, the CDR3 reads TGTGCCAGCAGATCCCCGGGACAGGTGAACACTGAAGCTTTCTTT. Translating gives CASRSPGQVNTEAFF. V is TRBV28 and J is TRBJ1-1; 8 positions match TRBD1. V lost 6 bases and J lost 0; bases outside the gene matches: 6. Germline CDR1 MDHEN, CDR2 SYDVKM. The CDR3 extends over 15 amino acids.

V usage is TRBV20-1 and J usage is TRBJ1-1; a weak D match, TRBD1 (6 bases). V lost 3 bases and J 4 bases, leaving 18 bases between the germline ends. This CDR3 has 15 amino acids. Looked up from germline, CDR1 is DFQATT and CDR2 is SNEGSKA (reference sequence). The CDR3 region has the DNA TGCAGTGCTAGTAGGGGGGGCAGGGTTGGCACTGAAGCTTTCTTT. It is translated as CSASRGGRVGTEAFF.

The genes are TRBV27 and TRBJ2-3, with D maybe TRBD1 (6 bases). The CDR3 length is 17 residues. Germline-derived CDR1 and CDR2 are MNHEY and SMNVEV (reference sequence). The ends were cut back, 8 bases at V and 0 bases at J, with 21 bases in the middle. The CDR3 DNA follows: TGTGCCAGCCGCAAAGAAACCGACAGGCCTAGCACAGATACGCAGTATTTT. It encodes CASRKETDRPSTDTQYF.

J is TRBJ1-6 and V is TRBV6-1; no firm D call. CDR1 is MNHNS and CDR2 is SASEGT in the germline V gene. Trimming removed 0 bases at V and 9 bases at J, with 15 bases between. The CDR3 totals 16 residues. The CDR3 here is CASSEASPRVSSPLHF. The DNA for the CDR3 is TGTGCCAGCAGTGAAGCGTCTCCCCGGGTTAGTTCACCCCTCCACTTT.

The gene calls are TRBV2 and TRBJ1-1; a weak D match, TRBD1 (6 bases). In germline, CDR1 is SNHLY, CDR2 FYNNEI. The CDR3 runs to 15 residues. The germline V and J ends were trimmed by 3 bases and 0 bases, with 11 bases remaining between them. The CDR3 region has the DNA TGTGCCAGCAGTGATTCGGGACAAGTGAACACTGAAGCTTTCTTT. Translating gives CASSDSGQVNTEAFF.

This clone has just one count. V and J are TRBV11-2 and TRBJ2-3; TRBD2 matches 10 bases. Germline V gene sequence: CDR1 SGHAT, CDR2 FQNNGV. V lost 3 bases to trimming and J lost 0 bases; unmatched junction nucleotides: 12. The CDR3 extends over 19 amino acids. The DNA of the CDR3 is TGTGCCAGCAGCTTGCGGCGGCTAGCGGGGGATAGAAGCACAGATACGCAGTATTTT. Residues: CASSLRRLAGDRSTDTQYF. Drawing the rest from reference TRBV11-2 and TRBJ2-3, the complete variable domain is EAGVAQSPRYKIIEKRQSVAFWCNPISGHATLYWYQQILGQGPKLLIQFQNNGVVDDSQLPKDRFSAERLKGVDSTLKIQPAKLEDSAVYLCASSLRRLAGDRSTDTQYFGPGTRLTVL.

The chain is built from TRBV6-1 and TRBJ2-2, with TRBD2 identical over 14 bases. CDR3 length: 19 amino acids. From germline, CDR1 is MNHNS and CDR2 SASEGT. V shed 3 bases and J 1 base; nucleotides not matched to a gene: 7. CDR3 nucleotides: TGTGCCAGCAGTGACGCGGGACTAGCGGGGGCGAAGAACACCGGGGAGCTGTTTTTT. It codes for CASSDAGLAGAKNTGELFF.

This sequence joins TRBV4-1 and TRBJ2-7; D possibly corresponds to TRBD1 (6 bases). Looked up from germline, CDR1 is MGHRA and CDR2 is YSYEKL. The CDR3 totals 17 residues. The V gene lost 0 bases and the J gene lost 1 base, with 16 bases spanning the gap. The CDR3 bases are TGCGCCAGCAGCCAAGATGAGAGGGAACAGGGTTCCTACGAGCAGTACTTC. Translation gives CASSQDEREQGSYEQYF.

V and J are TRBV18 and TRBJ2-1, with 15 positions matching TRBD2. V trimming: 3 bases; J trimming: 9 bases; junction bases outside the gene matches: 6. Germline V gives CDR1 KGHSH, CDR2 LQKENI. There are 16 residues in the CDR3. The CDR3 DNA is TGTGCCAGCTCACCTGGACTAGCGGGGGGGTCGGGTGAGCAGTTCTTC. As protein: CASSPGLAGGSGEQFF.